What follows are 28 T cell receptor beta chains derived from one specimen sequenced in a study of CD8+CD57+ T cells in acquired aplastic anemia listed by TCRdb under 2018. Instrument on record: Illumina HiSeq 2000. Profiling of TCR beta VDJ combinations and CDR3 sequences used genomic DNA as the template. Clones were called with MiXCR by TCRdb after fastp trimmed the public reads at Q25, and only in-frame beta chains were retained. When rows share a CDR3 protein, they turn into one entry using the most common DNA and genes. This sample gives roughly 180,000 distinct CDR3 sequences in total; 46% of them show up just once. Under 3% of the sample comes from the top ten. Sequencing was carried out using sorted CD4+, CD8+, or CD8+CD57+ T cells (not recorded which) from PBMCs. The receptors shown here come from a human donor in good health.

This clonotype was counted ten times or more. V usage is TRBV7-9 and J usage is TRBJ2-2; no clear D gene. This CDR3 is built from 11 residues. Germline lookup yields CDR1 SEHNR and CDR2 FQNEAQ (reference sequence). Trimming removed 3 bases from V and 7 bases from J, with 3 bases in between. The CDR3 sequence is CASSFVGELFF. The CDR3 nucleotides read TGTGCCAGCAGCTTCGTCGGGGAGCTGTTTTTT.

This clonotype was seen only once. A much larger clone is a single base away; this may be a read error. This sequence joins TRBV12-3 or TRBV12-4 and TRBJ2-1; TRBD2 aligns across 10 bases. This CDR3 spans 16 amino acids. CDR3: CASSARLAGVGYEQSF. In DNA, the CDR3 is TGTGCCAGCAGTGCTAGGCTAGCGGGAGTGGGGTATGAGCAGTCCTTC.

This sequence joins TRBV19 and TRBJ2-3; 11 nucleotides line up with TRBD2. This CDR3 spans 16 amino acids. The junction had 11 bases not matched to a gene; V was cut back by 4 bases and J by 8 bases. Per the germline V gene, CDR1 is LNHDA and CDR2 is SQIVND (reference sequence). The CDR3 DNA reads as TGTGCCAGTAGTAGGGGAGGGACTAGCGGCCCGGGTACGCAGTATTTT. Protein sequence: CASSRGGTSGPGTQYF.

In its sample, this clonotype was seen many times. The J gene is TRBJ2-2, the V gene TRBV3-1; D is uncertain. This CDR3 is 12 amino acids long. The V end lost 7 bases, the J end lost 7 bases, and 10 bases lay between the germline ends. Germline CDR1 LGHDT, CDR2 YNNKEL (reference sequence). The CDR3 sequence: CASTSRGGELFF. The CDR3 nucleotides read TGTGCCAGCACCTCCCGCGGCGGGGAGCTGTTTTTT.

This clonotype came up a few times. The gene calls are TRBV14 and TRBJ2-1; tentatively, D is TRBD1 (6 bases). Between the trimmed V and J ends, which lost 4 bases and 3 bases, there was a span of 19 bases. CDR1 and CDR2 from the germline V gene are SGHDN and FVKESK. This CDR3 region has 17 residues. CDR3 bases: TGTGCCAGCAGCCCGTCTCTGGGCAGGGGAAACTACAATGAGCAGTTCTTC. It codes for CASSPSLGRGNYNEQFF.

This chain uses TRBV7-6 with TRBJ2-1; unclear D gene. This CDR3 region has 12 residues. From germline, CDR1 is SGHVS and CDR2 FNYEAQ. With 3 bases removed from V and 8 bases from J, the gap between germline ends came to 8 bases. The CDR3 DNA reads TGTGCCAGCAGCTTGTTTCCGGATGAGCAGTTCTTC. Protein sequence: CASSLFPDEQFF.

This clonotype was observed many times. This rearrangement joins TRBV10-2 to TRBJ2-1; D is unresolved. Trimming shortened V by 3 bases and J by 6 bases, and 6 bases separated the two germline ends. CDR1 WSHSY and CDR2 SAAADI come from the germline V gene. The CDR3 runs 12 residues. The CDR3, as DNA: TGCGCCAGCAGTGATCGCGTCAATGAGCAGTTCTTC. As protein: CASSDRVNEQFF.

This clonotype has a count of ten or more. The chain is built from TRBV12-3 or TRBV12-4 and TRBJ1-5; 7 positions agree with TRBD1. The J segment lost 3 bases and the V segment lost 5 bases, leaving 10 bases of the junction unmatched. The CDR3 is made up of 16 amino acids. CDR3 sequence (DNA): TGTGCCAGCAGTAAACAGACAGGGAGACCCAATCAGCCCCAGCATTTT. Translating gives CASSKQTGRPNQPQHF.

This clonotype came up a few times. The V gene is TRBV6-2 or TRBV6-3, the J gene TRBJ2-4; D is unresolved. The germline V gene encodes CDR1 MNHEY and CDR2 SVGEGT. The CDR3 is 13 amino acids. V shed 4 bases and J shed 2 bases, with 6 bases lying between them. CDR3 protein: CASSSETKNIQYF. The CDR3 DNA is TGTGCCAGCAGTTCCGAGACCAAAAACATTCAGTACTTC.

The chain carries TRBV2 and TRBJ2-7; 7 bases align to TRBD1. The junction had 7 bases not matched to a gene; V was cut back by 1 base and J by 4 bases. The CDR3 runs to 15 residues. Germline V CDR1 and CDR2: SNHLY, FYNNEI. CDR3 bases: TGTGCCAGCAGTGAAGTCCGACAGGGTTTATACGAGCAGTACTTC. This codes for CASSEVRQGLYEQYF.

This clonotype was found a few times. V gene TRBV5-1 combines with J gene TRBJ2-7; D is perhaps TRBD2 (5 bases). With 5 bases removed from V and 7 bases from J, the gap between germline ends came to 25 bases. The CDR3 has 16 amino acids. Germline V gene data show CDR1 as SGHRS and CDR2 as YFSETQ. CDR3 coding DNA: TGCGCCAGCAGGGGGAGTAGCGCGAACTCCTACAATGAGCAGTACTTC. Protein: CASRGSSANSYNEQYF.

This clonotype was recorded at least ten times. This sequence joins TRBV6-1 and TRBJ2-7; TRBD1 matches 9 bases. With V trimmed by 8 bases and J by 3 bases, 2 bases remained unmatched. Germline CDR1 is MNHNS and CDR2 is SASEGT. The CDR3 has 12 residues. CDR3 protein: CASRDRVYEQYF. In DNA, the CDR3 is TGTGCCAGCCGGGACAGGGTCTACGAGCAGTACTTC.

This clonotype was detected only a few times. This chain links TRBV7-9 with TRBJ2-7, with D possibly being TRBD1 (6 bases). Germline-derived CDR1 and CDR2 are SEHNR and FQNEAQ (reference sequence). Deletions cut 4 bases from V and 2 bases from J, with 12 bases between. The CDR3 totals 14 residues. This CDR3 reads CASSSRGPAYEQYF. For the CDR3, the DNA is TGTGCCAGCAGCTCCAGGGGACCAGCCTACGAGCAGTACTTC.

The rearrangement joins TRBV11-2 to TRBJ1-2; 12 nucleotides line up with TRBD1. This CDR3 contains 16 residues. The J segment lost 3 bases and the V segment lost 5 bases, leaving 7 bases of the junction unmatched. Per the germline V gene, CDR1 is SGHAT and CDR2 is FQNNGV. The CDR3 spells CASSQAGTGGYYGYTF. In DNA, the CDR3 is TGTGCCAGCAGCCAGGCCGGGACAGGGGGCTACTATGGCTACACCTTC.

The chain couples TRBV18 to TRBJ1-3; D remains unclear. Germline V gives CDR1 KGHSH, CDR2 LQKENI. V lost 3 bases, J lost 0 bases, and 15 bases lay in between. The CDR3 loop spans 17 amino acids. The CDR3 loop reads CASSPYQFTSSGNTIYF. The DNA for the CDR3 is TGTGCCAGCTCACCGTACCAGTTCACGAGCTCTGGAAACACCATATATTTT.

This clonotype has only a few counts. The chain links TRBV10-3 to TRBJ2-2; D call uncertain. The CDR3 consists of 11 residues. The germline CDR1 and CDR2 sequences are ENHRY and SYGVKD. V was pared by 7 bases and J by 3 bases, with 3 bases between. The CDR3 region is CAIMDTGELFF. In DNA, the CDR3 is TGTGCCATCATGGACACCGGGGAGCTGTTTTTT.

The chain couples TRBV2 to TRBJ2-7; the D gene is possibly TRBD1 (5 bases). The CDR3 covers 14 residues. Looked up from germline, CDR1 is SNHLY and CDR2 is FYNNEI. Trimming removed 6 bases at V and 0 bases at J, with 12 bases between. The CDR3 protein is CASSTGSRSYEQYF. The CDR3 nucleotides read TGTGCCAGCAGCACAGGATCCCGCTCCTACGAGCAGTACTTC.

Comments on this clonotype: A much larger clone sits a single nucleotide away, making a read error possible. The chain uses TRBV27 and TRBJ2-3; D is undetermined. In germline, CDR1 is MNHEY, CDR2 SMNVEV (reference sequence). CDR3 size: 14 residues. For the CDR3, the DNA is TGTGCCTGCAGTTTTGGGTCAACCACAGATACGCAGTATTTT. Translated: CACSFGSTTDTQYF.

In its sample, this clonotype was seen many times. V is TRBV24-1 and J is TRBJ2-1; D may match TRBD1 or TRBD2 (5 bases each). CDR1 is KGHDR and CDR2 is SFDVKD in the germline V gene. CDR3 size: 16 residues. Trimming stripped 2 bases from V and 0 bases from J, with 10 bases between. CDR3 bases: TGTGCCACCAGTGATTACGGGACGAGCTCCTACAATGAGCAGTTCTTC. Protein product: CATSDYGTSSYNEQFF.

This chain uses TRBV2 with TRBJ1-1; tentatively, D is TRBD1 (5 bases). V dropped 5 bases and J dropped 2 bases, with 15 bases sitting between them. The CDR3 length is 15 residues. The V gene's germline CDR1 is SNHLY and CDR2 FYNNEI. The CDR3 reads CASSQGHSGNTEAFF. The CDR3 bases are TGTGCCAGCAGTCAAGGACATTCCGGTAACACTGAAGCTTTCTTT.

This clonotype was observed many times. The chain has TRBV4-3 and TRBJ2-7; 9 bases align to TRBD1. The germline V gene encodes CDR1 LGHNA and CDR2 YSLEER. V trimming: 1 base; J trimming: 1 base; junction bases outside the gene matches: 5. The CDR3 is made up of 16 amino acids. Written as DNA, the CDR3 is TGCGCCAGCAGCCAAGGGCGAGGACAGGGGTCCTACGAGCAGTACTTC. It is translated as CASSQGRGQGSYEQYF.

In this sample, this clonotype turned up many times. A junction end diverges from the germline sequence, so it may reflect a read error. J is TRBJ2-5 and V is TRBV7-9; 12 bases fit TRBD2. This CDR3 has 14 amino acids. The V gene's germline CDR1 is SEHNR and CDR2 FQNEAQ (reference sequence). DNA for the CDR3: TGTGCCAGCAGCTTAGGACTAGCGGGAGAGAGCCAGTACTTC. This codes for CASSLGLAGESQYF.

Written as DNA, the CDR3 is TGCAGTGCGTCCTCAGGGACCCATGAAGCTTTCTTT. It codes for CSASSGTHEAFF. The J gene is TRBJ1-1, the V gene TRBV20-1, with a possible D match to TRBD1 (5 bases). Trimming removed 6 bases from V and 7 bases from J, with 15 bases in between. The CDR3 is 12 amino acids. Germline CDR1 is DFQATT and CDR2 is SNEGSKA (reference sequence).

On this clonotype itself: One junction end disagrees with the germline gene, perhaps due to a read error. This sequence joins TRBV10-3 and TRBJ2-7; 8 bases match TRBD1. Germline V gene lookup returns CDR1 ENHRY and CDR2 SYGVKD. This CDR3 has 14 amino acids. CDR3 residues: CAIRDGTGDYEQYF. The CDR3 nucleotides read TGTGCCATCCGTGACGGGACAGGAGACTACGAGCAGTACTTC.

This clonotype was observed a handful of times. The V and J genes are TRBV9 and TRBJ2-7; 9 nucleotides align to TRBD2. CDR3 size: 16 residues. V gave up 1 base and J gave up 0 bases; unmatched junction bases: 5. The germline V gene has CDR1 SGDLS and CDR2 YYNGEE. CDR3 protein: CASSVKASGVSYEQYF. The DNA for the CDR3 is TGTGCCAGCAGCGTAAAGGCTAGCGGGGTCTCCTACGAGCAGTACTTC.

This chain joins TRBV9 and TRBJ2-7; D is uncertain. This CDR3 has 15 amino acids. The V gene's germline CDR1 is SGDLS and CDR2 YYNGEE. Trimming took off 0 bases at V and 3 bases at J, with 13 bases between the two ends. The CDR3 reads CASSVEVGSGYEQYF. The CDR3 region has the DNA TGTGCCAGCAGCGTAGAGGTCGGGTCCGGCTACGAGCAGTACTTC.

This clonotype was detected a few times. The V call is TRBV7-2, the J call TRBJ1-6, with a possible D match to TRBD1 (6 bases). Trimming removed 4 bases from V and 10 bases from J, with 8 bases in between. The CDR3 contains 12 residues. Germline V gives CDR1 SGHTA, CDR2 FQGNSA. The CDR3 nucleotides are TGTGCCAGCAGCTCACAGGGCTCACCCCTCCACTTT. Translated: CASSSQGSPLHF.

This clonotype was observed many times. The rearrangement links TRBV7-2 to TRBJ2-7; 7 bases fit TRBD1. Trimming at V came to 1 base and at J to 4 bases, leaving 4 bases not matched to a gene. Germline CDR1 is SGHTA and CDR2 is FQGNSA. This CDR3 has 14 residues. The CDR3 loop is CASSLGQGVYEQYF. In DNA, the CDR3 is TGTGCCAGCAGCTTAGGACAGGGAGTATACGAGCAGTACTTC.